Each of the 18 T cell receptor beta chains below was sequenced from the same sample in a study of T cell repertoires in ileal Crohn's disease. Libraries were prepared by immunoSEQ multiplex PCR; TCRdb keeps only in-frame clonotypes and omits some of them. Among approximately 430 clones listed, 97% were seen once. The sequenced sample was ileal tissue. The receptor set was obtained from an adult with Crohn's disease.

The chain recombines TRBV29-1 with TRBJ2-1; no firm D call. The CDR3 length is 11 residues. CDR1 and CDR2 from the germline V gene are SQVTM and ANQGSEA. Between the trimmed V and J ends, which lost 4 bases and 7 bases, there was a span of 8 bases. The CDR3 DNA sequence: TGCAGCGTTGCCCCAACTAATGAGCAGTTCTTC. It encodes CSVAPTNEQFF.

The V and J genes are TRBV5-1 and TRBJ1-2; TRBD1 aligns across 9 bases. Germline assignment: CDR1 SGHRS and CDR2 YFSETQ. After removal of 0 bases from V and 4 bases from J, the junction contained 4 bases not matched to a gene. The CDR3 extends over 15 amino acids. The CDR3 loop is CASSLVTGGIYGYTF. The CDR3 nucleotides read TGCGCCAGCAGCTTGGTGACAGGGGGTATCTATGGCTACACCTTC.

The chain is built from TRBV2 and TRBJ2-7; possibly TRBD1 for D (5 bases). This CDR3 spans 11 amino acids. V shed 5 bases and J shed 6 bases, with 8 bases lying between them. Germline lookup yields CDR1 SNHLY and CDR2 FYNNEI. Here the CDR3 reads CASSWTLEQYF. The DNA of the CDR3 is TGTGCCAGCAGTTGGACACTCGAGCAGTACTTC. Complete variable domain (other parts from reference TRBV2 and TRBJ2-7): EPEVTQTPSHQVTQMGQEVILRCVPISNHLYFYWYRQILGQKVEFLVSFYNNEISEKSEIFDDQFSVERPDGSNFTLKIRSTKLEDSAMYFCASSWTLEQYFGPGTRLTVT.

This clone was detected only once. V gene TRBV12-2 combines with J gene TRBJ1-5; the table calls TRBD1, which could not be checked here. TRBV12-2 is reported as a pseudogene. The CDR3 totals 18 residues. As DNA, the CDR3 is TGTGCAAGTCGCTTAGGAGGCTCAGGGTGGAATAGCAATCAGCCCCAGCATTTT. This sequence encodes CASRLGGSGWNSNQPQHF.

The chain uses TRBV6-5 and TRBJ2-2; D possibly corresponds to TRBD2 (5 bases). Germline V lookup: CDR1 MNHEY, CDR2 SVGAGI. The V end lost 4 bases, the J end lost 5 bases, and 17 bases lay between the germline ends. CDR3 size: 16 residues. CDR3 region: CASSFRPLGETGELFF. The CDR3 bases are TGTGCCAGCAGTTTCCGGCCGCTTGGGGAGACCGGGGAGCTGTTTTTT.

The chain links TRBV19 to TRBJ1-3, with a possible D match to TRBD1 (6 bases). Trimming took 6 bases from V and 0 from J, leaving 15 bases between them. CDR3 length equals 16 residues. The germline CDR1 and CDR2 sequences are LNHDA and SQIVND (reference sequence). CDR3 nucleotide sequence: TGTGCCAGTAGCGCCATTTGGGACACCTCTGGAAACACCATATATTTT. Translation gives CASSAIWDTSGNTIYF.

V gene TRBV7-2 combines with J gene TRBJ1-4, with 7 positions matching TRBD1. CDR3 length: 15 amino acids. The J segment lost 9 bases and the V segment lost 4 bases, leaving 11 bases of the junction unmatched. Per the germline V gene, CDR1 is SGHTA and CDR2 is FQGNSA. Here the CDR3 reads CASSSIRDSGQKLFF. CDR3 in DNA: TGTGCCAGCAGCTCAATCCGGGACAGCGGTCAAAAACTGTTTTTT.

The chain links TRBV6-6 to TRBJ2-7; D is perhaps TRBD1 (6 bases). CDR1 is MNHNY, CDR2 SVGAGI, per germline (reference sequence). CDR3 size: 15 residues. V was pared by 7 bases and J by 0 bases, with 16 bases between. The CDR3 spells CASTRNRESSYEQYF. CDR3 DNA sequence: TGTGCCAGCACTCGAAACAGGGAGAGCTCCTACGAGCAGTACTTC.

The chain combines TRBV4-2 with TRBJ2-5; 11 bases match TRBD2. V lost 1 base and J lost 4; bases outside the gene matches: 5. Germline V CDR1 and CDR2: LGHNA, YNFKEQ. The CDR3 loop spans 16 amino acids. Written as DNA, the CDR3 is TGTGCCAGCAGCCAAGTGGTTAGCGGGGGGGCAGAGACCCAGTACTTC. Its translation is CASSQVVSGGAETQYF.

V usage is TRBV7-2 and J usage is TRBJ2-1; TRBD2 matches 9 bases. The germline V gene encodes CDR1 SGHTA and CDR2 FQGNSA. J gave up 4 bases and V 5 bases, and 12 bases lay outside the gene matches. The CDR3 contains 17 residues. The CDR3 loop reads CASSPVKTSGGYNEQFF. DNA for the CDR3: TGTGCCAGCAGCCCAGTAAAGACTAGCGGTGGGTACAATGAGCAGTTCTTC.

The J gene is TRBJ2-5, the V gene TRBV5-1, with D unclear. The germline V gene encodes CDR1 SGHRS and CDR2 YFSETQ. V lost 5 bases and J 4 bases, leaving 12 bases between the germline ends. The CDR3 sequence is 13 residues long. The CDR3 protein is CASRSPPLETQYF. DNA of the CDR3: TGCGCCAGCAGAAGCCCCCCCTTAGAGACCCAGTACTTC.

This chain uses TRBV5-4 with TRBJ2-1, with D unresolved. Germline CDR1 and CDR2: SGHNT and YYREEE (reference sequence). V shed 4 bases and J shed 10 bases, with 12 bases lying between them. The CDR3 sequence is 12 residues long. The CDR3 DNA reads as TGTGCCAGCAGCCTGCCAGGTCGCGAGCAGTTCTTC. Translated: CASSLPGREQFF. The whole variable domain, filled in from reference TRBV5-4 and TRBJ2-1, reads ETGVTQSPTHLIKTRGQQVTLRCSSQSGHNTVSWYQQALGQGPQFIFQYYREEENGRGNFPPRFSGLQFPNYSSELNVNALELDDSALYLCASSLPGREQFFGPGTRLTVL.

This chain joins TRBV28 and TRBJ2-1; D may be TRBD2 (5 bases). Germline V gene data show CDR1 as MDHEN and CDR2 as SYDVKM. The CDR3 totals 13 residues. Trimming cost V 7 bases and J 6 bases, with 13 bases left between them. CDR3 amino acids: CASIEPGVNEQFF. DNA for the CDR3: TGTGCCAGCATAGAACCCGGGGTCAATGAGCAGTTCTTC.

V is TRBV7-2 and J is TRBJ1-1; possibly TRBD1 for D (5 bases). V lost 5 bases to trimming and J lost 0 bases, with 16 bases between them. The germline V gene encodes CDR1 SGHTA and CDR2 FQGNSA. The CDR3 extends over 16 amino acids. The CDR3: CASSKGLREMNTEAFF. DNA of the CDR3: TGTGCCAGCAGCAAGGGGCTCAGGGAAATGAACACTGAAGCTTTCTTT.

V usage is TRBV11-1 and J usage is TRBJ2-3, with D possibly matching TRBD2 (5 bases). The germline V and J ends were trimmed by 3 bases and 1 base, with 5 bases remaining between them. The CDR3 has 13 residues. Germline values: CDR1 SGHAT, CDR2 FQDESV (reference sequence). This chain's CDR3 is CASSFGGTDTQYF. CDR3 sequence (DNA): TGTGCCAGCAGCTTCGGGGGCACAGATACGCAGTATTTT.

J is TRBJ2-2 and V is TRBV5-4, with 7 positions matching TRBD2. Unmatched junction bases numbered 9, after V lost 4 bases and J lost 6 bases. The germline CDR1 and CDR2 sequences are SGHNT and YYREEE (reference sequence). The CDR3 spans 15 residues. CDR3 nucleotides: TGTGCCAGCAGCGCCAACCGCCGGGGGGCCGGGGAGCTGTTTTTT. Translating gives CASSANRRGAGELFF. Variable domain in full (rest from reference TRBV5-4 and TRBJ2-2): ETGVTQSPTHLIKTRGQQVTLRCSSQSGHNTVSWYQQALGQGPQFIFQYYREEENGRGNFPPRFSGLQFPNYSSELNVNALELDDSALYLCASSANRRGAGELFFGEGSRLTVL.

The genes are TRBV28 and TRBJ2-5, with TRBD1 identical over 7 bases. The junction had 7 bases not matched to a gene; V was cut back by 5 bases and J by 4 bases. Germline assignment: CDR1 MDHEN and CDR2 SYDVKM. CDR3 size: 14 residues. CDR3 in amino acids: CASSVYRGSETQYF. In DNA, the CDR3 is TGTGCCAGCAGTGTCTACAGGGGATCAGAGACCCAGTACTTC.

This chain links TRBV19 with TRBJ1-6; TRBD1 might be the D (6 bases). The ends were cut back, 5 bases at V and 4 bases at J, with 9 bases in the middle. CDR3 length: 14 residues. The germline CDR1 and CDR2 sequences are LNHDA and SQIVND (reference sequence). CDR3 sequence: CASSQGSYNSPLHF. For the CDR3, the DNA is TGTGCCAGTAGTCAGGGGTCTTATAATTCACCCCTCCACTTT.